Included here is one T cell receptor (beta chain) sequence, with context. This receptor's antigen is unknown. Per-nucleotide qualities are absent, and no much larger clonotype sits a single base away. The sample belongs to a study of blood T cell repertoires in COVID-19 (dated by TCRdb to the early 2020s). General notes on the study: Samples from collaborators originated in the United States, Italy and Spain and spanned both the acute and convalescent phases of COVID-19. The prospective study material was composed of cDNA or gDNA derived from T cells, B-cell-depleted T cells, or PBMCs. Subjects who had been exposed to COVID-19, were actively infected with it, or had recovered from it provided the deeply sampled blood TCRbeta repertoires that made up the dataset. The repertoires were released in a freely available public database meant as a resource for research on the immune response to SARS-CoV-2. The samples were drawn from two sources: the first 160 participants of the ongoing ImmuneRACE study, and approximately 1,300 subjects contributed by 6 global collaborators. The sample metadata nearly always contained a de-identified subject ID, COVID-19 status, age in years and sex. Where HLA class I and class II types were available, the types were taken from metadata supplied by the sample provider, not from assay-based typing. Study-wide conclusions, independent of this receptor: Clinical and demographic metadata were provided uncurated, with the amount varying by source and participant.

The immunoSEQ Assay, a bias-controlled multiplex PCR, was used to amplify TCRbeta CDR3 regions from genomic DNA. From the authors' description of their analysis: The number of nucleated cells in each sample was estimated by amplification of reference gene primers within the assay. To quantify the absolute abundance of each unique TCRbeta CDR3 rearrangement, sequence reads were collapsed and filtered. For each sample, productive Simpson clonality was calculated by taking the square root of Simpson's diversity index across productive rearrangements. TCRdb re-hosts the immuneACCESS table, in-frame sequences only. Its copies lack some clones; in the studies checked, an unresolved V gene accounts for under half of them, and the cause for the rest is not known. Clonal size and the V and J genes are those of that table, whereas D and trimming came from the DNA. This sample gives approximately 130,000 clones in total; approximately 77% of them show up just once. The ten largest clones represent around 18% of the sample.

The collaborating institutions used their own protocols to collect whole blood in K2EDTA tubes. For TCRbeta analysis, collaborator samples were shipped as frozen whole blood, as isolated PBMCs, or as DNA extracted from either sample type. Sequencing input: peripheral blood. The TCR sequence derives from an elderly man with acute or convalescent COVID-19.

The nucleotides read TGTGCCATCAGGGGCGGCAGGGTCGGCACAGATACGCAGTATTTT. Its translation is CAIRGGRVGTDTQYF. The chain is made from TRBV10-3 and TRBJ2-3; a tentative D match to TRBD1 spans 5 bases. CDR1 ENHRY and CDR2 SYGVKD are derived from the germline V gene. The CDR3 runs 15 amino acids, cysteine and phenylalanine included. Just CDR3 DNA is preserved here, 45 bases in frame from base 1. V is clipped by 6 bases and J by 1 base, and the sequence between their germline boundaries is 14 bases long.